This TCR beta chain is from a study of CD8+CD57+ T cells in acquired aplastic anemia. Study-wide background: When averaged, DNA from sorted CD4+ and CD8+ cells came to around 3 ug.

V was trimmed by 0 bases and J by 7 bases, leaving 11 bases between them. The CDR3 is 15 amino acids. Per the germline V gene, CDR1 is SGDLS and CDR2 is YYNGEE. Genomic DNA, serving as template, underwent TCR beta VDJ and CDR3 profiling. TCRdb re-called the reads with MiXCR, one entry per CDR3 protein. The sample includes about 270,000 distinct CDR3 sequences, 55% to 60% of them seen just once. Concerning this clonotype itself: The antigen is unknown.

Whole-study results and caveats: Significance was not reached for CD8+ Simpson's diversity between patients and controls. A set of about 28 CD8+ CDR3 sequences was shared between patients and controls, and these sequences appeared highly expressed in patients.

The chain carries TRBV9 and TRBJ1-6; D gene uncertain. This receptor was taken from a human donor with severe aplastic anemia or a healthy control (not recorded which). The sequenced sample was sorted CD4+, CD8+, or CD8+CD57+ T cells (not recorded which) from PBMCs. The CDR3 DNA sequence: TGTGCCAGCAGCGTAGTGGCGGGTTACAATTCACCCCTCCACTTT. Amino acids: CASSVVAGYNSPLHF.